The TCR beta chain described here comes from a study of blood T cells in healthy people across ages. The CDR3 sequence is 12 residues long. Trimming took off 6 bases at V and 4 bases at J, with 7 bases between the two ends. CDR1 and CDR2 from the germline V gene are ENHRY and SYGVKD. This clonotype was observed a few times. The antigen is undetermined. Together with a sample-barcoded 5' primer, a J-beta primer mix was included in a second PCR lasting about 7 to 11 cycles. TCRdb re-derived calls from the 5' RACE reads in MiXCR, one entry per CDR3 protein. The data show more than 500,000 distinct CDR3 sequences, about 25% seen once. Study outcomes and limitations: Age advanced and TCR beta diversity per million T cells fell, roughly linearly.

These sequences were also reported in another study, on T cells of mothers and their children.

Specimen: blood. The chain has TRBV10-3 and TRBJ1-3; no definite D call. The TCR sequence derives from a boy aged 2-9 years in good health. DNA of the CDR3: TGTGCCATCAGGGGGTCCGGAAACACCATATATTTT. It codes for CAIRGSGNTIYF.